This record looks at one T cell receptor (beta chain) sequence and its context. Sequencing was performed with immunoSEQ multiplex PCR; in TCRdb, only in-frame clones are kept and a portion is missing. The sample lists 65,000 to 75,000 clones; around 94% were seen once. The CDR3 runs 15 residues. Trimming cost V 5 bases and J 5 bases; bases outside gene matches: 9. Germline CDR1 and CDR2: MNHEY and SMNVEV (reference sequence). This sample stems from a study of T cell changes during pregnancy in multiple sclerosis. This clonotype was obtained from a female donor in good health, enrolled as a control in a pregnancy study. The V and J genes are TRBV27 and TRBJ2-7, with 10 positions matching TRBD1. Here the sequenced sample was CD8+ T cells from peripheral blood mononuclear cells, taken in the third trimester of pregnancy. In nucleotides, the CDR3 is TGTGCCAGCAGTGTGGGTGGGACAGGGGTCAACGAGCAGTACTTC. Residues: CASSVGGTGVNEQYF.